One and the same sample provided the 26 T cell receptor beta chains below, sequenced in a study of blood T cells in healthy people across ages. Alongside a J-beta primer mix, a sample-barcoded 5' primer served in a second PCR lasting roughly 6 to 11 cycles. Via MiXCR, TCRdb re-called the 5' RACE reads, giving one row per CDR3 protein. The sample consists of around 990,000 distinct CDR3 sequences, roughly 24% of them appearing once. This same sample was also taken into another study, of T cells of mothers and their children.

The source material was blood. These receptors were taken from a girl aged 2 to 9 in good health.

The chain is built from TRBV7-9 and TRBJ2-3; D gene ambiguous. The CDR3 has 12 amino acids. CDR1 is SEHNR and CDR2 is FQNEAQ in the germline V gene (reference sequence). Trimming pared 10 bases from V and 6 bases from J, leaving 14 bases between. The CDR3 spells CATRSYGDTQYF. The CDR3 nucleotides are TGTGCCACCCGGTCGTATGGGGATACGCAGTATTTT.

This clonotype was counted between two and nine times. The V gene is TRBV12-3 or TRBV12-4, the J gene TRBJ1-6; the D is unclear. This CDR3 is 13 amino acids long. V shed 3 bases and J shed 5 bases, with 5 bases lying between them. CDR3 loop: CASSFGNNSPLHF. In DNA, the CDR3 is TGTGCCAGCAGTTTCGGGAATAATTCACCCCTCCACTTT.

The CDR3 bases are TGCAGCGTTGTAGCGGGGCAAGAGACCCAGTACTTC. Its translation: CSVVAGQETQYF. The chain couples TRBV29-1 to TRBJ2-5; the match to TRBD2 covers 8 bases. Germline CDR1 SQVTM, CDR2 ANQGSEA. This CDR3 has 12 amino acids. Unmatched junction bases numbered 0, after V lost 4 bases and J lost 2 bases.

The chain employs TRBV12-3 or TRBV12-4 and TRBJ2-2; weak D call: TRBD1 (6 bases). The V and J ends lost 3 bases and 6 bases respectively, with 11 bases between them. The CDR3 extends over 14 amino acids. CDR3 sequence: CASSLPTGPGELFF. The CDR3 coding sequence is TGTGCCAGCAGTTTGCCGACAGGCCCCGGGGAGCTGTTTTTT.

The rearrangement uses TRBV4-2 and TRBJ2-5; D not resolved. CDR1 is LGHNA, CDR2 YNFKEQ, per germline. Trimming left V 3 bases short and J 5 bases short, with 13 bases between. This CDR3 comprises 14 residues. CDR3 DNA: TGTGCCAGCAGCCAGGACCTAGTGTTGGAGACCCAGTACTTC. Protein product: CASSQDLVLETQYF.

This clonotype was recorded a few times. This rearrangement joins TRBV15 to TRBJ2-2; D unresolved. CDR1 LNHNV and CDR2 YYDKDF come from the germline V gene (reference sequence). The CDR3 consists of 16 residues. Between the trimmed V and J ends, which lost 0 bases and 5 bases, there was a span of 13 bases. The DNA for the CDR3 is TGTGCCACCAGCAGAGATATCGACTTTCTTACCGGGGAGCTGTTTTTT. Residues: CATSRDIDFLTGELFF. The full variable domain, its missing parts supplied by reference TRBV15 and TRBJ2-2, is DAMVIQNPRYQVTQFGKPVTLSCSQTLNHNVMYWYQQKSSQAPKLLFHYYDKDFNNEADTPDNFQSRRPNTSFCFLDIRSPGLGDTAMYLCATSRDIDFLTGELFFGEGSRLTVL.

The gene calls are TRBV29-1 and TRBJ1-2; no definite D call. Trimming took 3 bases from V and 8 from J, leaving 19 bases between them. CDR3 length equals 14 residues. Germline loops: CDR1 SQVTM, CDR2 ANQGSEA. The CDR3 bases are TGCAGCGTTGATCTTTTCACGGTCGATAGGGGCTACACCTTC. Its protein product is CSVDLFTVDRGYTF.

This rearrangement joins TRBV12-3 or TRBV12-4 to TRBJ2-3; 7 bases match TRBD2. J was trimmed by 5 bases and V by 4 bases; bases with no gene match: 15. The CDR3 spans 17 residues. This CDR3 reads CASSWRRAGVIVDTQYF. The CDR3 coding sequence is TGTGCCAGCAGTTGGAGGAGGGCGGGAGTGATTGTAGATACGCAGTATTTT.

This chain connects TRBV7-2 to TRBJ2-1; unclear D gene. Trimming took 8 bases from V and 9 from J, leaving 14 bases between them. Germline assignment: CDR1 SGHTA and CDR2 FQGNSA. The CDR3 totals 12 residues. The CDR3 DNA follows: TGTGCCAGCTCGCTGACTCCGGGTGAGCAGTTCTTC. Its translation: CASSLTPGEQFF. Drawing the rest from reference TRBV7-2 and TRBJ2-1, the complete variable domain is GAGVSQSPSNKVTEKGKDVELRCDPISGHTALYWYRQSLGQGLEFLIYFQGNSAPDKSGLPSDRFSAERTGGSVSTLTIQRTQQEDSAVYLCASSLTPGEQFFGPGTRLTVL.

This sequence joins TRBV4-2 and TRBJ2-5; D is undetermined. The DNA matches TRBJ2-7 better at its end, which makes the J call doubtful. CDR1 LGHNA and CDR2 YNFKEQ come from the germline V gene. There are 14 residues in the CDR3. This CDR3 is CASSQGSSMYEQYF. The CDR3, as DNA: TGTGCCAGCAGCCAAGGGTCTAGTATGTACGAGCAGTACTTC.

This clonotype was observed a few times. The J gene is TRBJ1-4, the V gene TRBV20-1, with 7 bases fitting TRBD1. Germline values: CDR1 DFQATT, CDR2 SNEGSKA (reference sequence). The CDR3 extends over 13 amino acids. Trimming removed 6 bases from V and 8 bases from J; junction bases left unmatched: 9. This chain's CDR3 is CSATTGIREKLFF. The DNA of the CDR3 is TGCAGTGCAACGACAGGGATAAGGGAAAAACTGTTTTTT.

This clonotype was counted between two and nine times. The V call is TRBV24-1, the J call TRBJ1-2, with D possibly matching TRBD1 (6 bases). The germline gives CDR1 KGHDR, CDR2 SFDVKD. Trimming shortened V by 1 base and J by 6 bases, and 11 bases separated the two germline ends. The length of the CDR3 is 14 residues. In DNA form, the CDR3 reads TGTGCCACCAGTGATTTTGGAGCAGGGGATGGCTACACCTTC. This encodes CATSDFGAGDGYTF.

This clonotype was detected a few times. CDR3 DNA sequence: TGCGCCAGCAGCCGGCACCCAGTAGGCACAGATACGCAGTATTTT. Protein: CASSRHPVGTDTQYF. The genes are TRBV4-3 and TRBJ2-3; no reliable D call. The CDR3 runs to 15 residues. From germline, CDR1 is LGHNA and CDR2 YSLEER. V gave up 4 bases and J gave up 1 base, with 12 bases separating them.

As concerns this clonotype: This CDR3 is missing its conserved last phenylalanine or tryptophan, likely due to a read error. No DNA is shown, since the ends of the CDR3 on it are uncertain; the CDR3 is the one TCRdb lists. V and J are TRBV7-9 and TRBJ2-5; the table gives TRBD2 as D, unverified against the DNA. Germline loops: CDR1 SEHNR, CDR2 FQNEAQ (reference sequence). The CDR3 length is 11 residues, termini included. The CDR3 loop is CASSSGTSALV.

The CDR3 DNA sequence: TGTGCCAGCAGTCCCCTCAGTGACACAGATACGCAGTATTTT. Its protein is CASSPLSDTDTQYF. This chain connects TRBV27 to TRBJ2-3; D remains ambiguous. The CDR3 sequence is 14 residues long. CDR1 is MNHEY and CDR2 is SMNVEV in the germline V gene (reference sequence). Trimming removed 5 bases at V and 2 bases at J, with 11 bases between.

There are a few counts of this clonotype. The chain combines TRBV12-3 or TRBV12-4 with TRBJ1-4; D is possibly TRBD1 (5 bases). Deletions cut 2 bases from V and 11 bases from J, with 15 bases between. The CDR3 is 14 residues long. The CDR3 bases are TGTGCCAGCAGTTTAAGGCTGGAGGGGACGAAACTGTTTTTT. It is translated as CASSLRLEGTKLFF.

This sequence joins TRBV7-2 and TRBJ2-5; possibly TRBD2 for D (6 bases). The closer fit of TRBJ2-1 to the DNA end suggests the J call may be wrong. CDR3 size: 13 residues. Looked up from germline, CDR1 is SGHTA and CDR2 is FQGNSA. The CDR3 region has the DNA TGTGCCAGCAGCTTAGCTTTCCCGGGACTCCAGTTCTTC. Residues: CASSLAFPGLQFF.

The V gene is TRBV14, the J gene TRBJ2-7; D not resolved. This CDR3 region has 13 residues. The ends were cut back, 2 bases at V and 2 bases at J, with 7 bases in the middle. Germline lookup yields CDR1 SGHDN and CDR2 FVKESK. CDR3 residues: CASSQFRTYEQYF. Here the CDR3 DNA reads TGTGCCAGCAGCCAATTCAGGACCTACGAGCAGTACTTC.

This sequence joins TRBV5-5 and TRBJ1-4, with 12 bases aligning to TRBD1. CDR3 size: 14 residues. CDR1 is SGHKS and CDR2 is YYEKEE in the germline V gene (reference sequence). V dropped 5 bases and J dropped 7; count of bases not matched to a gene: 3. CDR3 amino acids: CASSQGQGAEKLFF. Here the CDR3 DNA reads TGTGCCAGCAGTCAGGGACAGGGGGCTGAAAAACTGTTTTTT. Full variable domain (rest looked up from reference TRBV5-5 and TRBJ1-4): DAGVTQSPTHLIKTRGQQVTLRCSPISGHKSVSWYQQVLGQGPQFIFQYYEKEERGRGNFPDRFSARQFPNYSSELNVNALLLGDSALYLCASSQGQGAEKLFFGSGTQLSVL.

The chain has TRBV5-1 and TRBJ2-1; 10 bases agree with TRBD1. Germline V CDR1 and CDR2: SGHRS, YFSETQ. The CDR3 loop spans 19 amino acids. The J segment lost 5 bases and the V segment lost 3 bases, leaving 17 bases of the junction unmatched. In DNA form, the CDR3 reads TGCGCCAGCAGCTCCGTCCCCAACGAACCGGGACAGGGGAACAATGAGCAGTTCTTC. This encodes CASSSVPNEPGQGNNEQFF.

This clonotype showed up just a few times. The chain links TRBV29-1 to TRBJ1-2; D is unresolved. CDR3 length: 14 residues. V was pared by 3 bases and J by 1 base, with 12 bases between. Germline CDR1 is SQVTM and CDR2 is ANQGSEA. The chain's CDR3 is CSVDRVEFNYGYTF. Written as DNA, the CDR3 is TGCAGCGTTGACCGGGTAGAGTTTAACTATGGCTACACCTTC.

This clonotype occurred a few times. The J gene is TRBJ1-1, the V gene TRBV6-2 or TRBV6-3; D is uncertain. The CDR3 totals 11 residues. V was cut by 0 bases and J by 8 bases, with 4 bases left in between. CDR1 and CDR2 (germline): MNHEY, SVGEGT. The CDR3: CASSYSQEAFF. The CDR3 bases are TGTGCCAGCAGTTACTCGCAAGAAGCTTTCTTT.

The gene calls are TRBV2 and TRBJ1-1; possible D gene TRBD1, 5 bases. The CDR3 spans 15 residues. The germline V gene has CDR1 SNHLY and CDR2 FYNNEI. Trimming removed 10 bases from V and 2 bases from J, with 20 bases in between. CDR3 loop: CANREDKGLNTEAFF. The CDR3 bases are TGTGCCAACAGAGAGGACAAGGGGCTTAACACTGAAGCTTTCTTT.

V is TRBV29-1 and J is TRBJ1-4, with 7 bases matching TRBD1. Germline assignment: CDR1 SQVTM and CDR2 ANQGSEA. This CDR3 region has 15 residues. V gave up 0 bases and J gave up 7 bases; unmatched junction bases: 8. In DNA, the CDR3 is TGCAGCGTTGAAGAACCAGGGGGTGGTAGTGAAAAACTGTTTTTT. It is translated as CSVEEPGGGSEKLFF.

This clonotype was counted a few times. One end of the junction fails to match germline, which may point to a read error. This chain uses TRBV4-3 with TRBJ2-7, with 10 bases matching TRBD1. The CDR3 consists of 18 residues. Germline CDR1 LGHNA, CDR2 YSLEER. The CDR3: CASSQDLMGTGVPYEQCF. DNA for the CDR3: TGCGCCAGCAGCCAAGATTTAATGGGGACAGGGGTCCCATACGAGCAGTGCTTC.

The chain couples TRBV12-3 or TRBV12-4 to TRBJ2-3; D might be TRBD1 (6 bases). Trimming pared 3 bases from V and 2 bases from J, leaving 18 bases between. This CDR3 has 17 residues. CDR3 sequence reads: CASSFGLGGRLTDTQYF. The CDR3 region has the DNA TGTGCCAGCAGTTTTGGGCTAGGGGGACGGCTCACAGATACGCAGTATTTT.